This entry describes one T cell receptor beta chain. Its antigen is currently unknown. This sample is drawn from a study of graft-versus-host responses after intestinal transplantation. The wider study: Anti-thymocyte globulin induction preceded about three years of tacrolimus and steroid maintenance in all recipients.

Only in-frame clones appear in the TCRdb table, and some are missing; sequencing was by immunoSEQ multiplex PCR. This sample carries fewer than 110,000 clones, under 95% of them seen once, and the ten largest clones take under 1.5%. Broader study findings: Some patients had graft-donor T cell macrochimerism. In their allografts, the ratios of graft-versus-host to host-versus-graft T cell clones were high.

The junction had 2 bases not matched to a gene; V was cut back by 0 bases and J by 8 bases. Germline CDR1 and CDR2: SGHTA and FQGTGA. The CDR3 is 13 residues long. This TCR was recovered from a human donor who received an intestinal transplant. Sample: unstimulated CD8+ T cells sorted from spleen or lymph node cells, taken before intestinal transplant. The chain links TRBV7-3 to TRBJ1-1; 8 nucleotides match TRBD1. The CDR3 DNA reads TGTGCCAGCAGCTTAACCAGGGGGCGAGAAGCTTTCTTT. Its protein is CASSLTRGREAFF. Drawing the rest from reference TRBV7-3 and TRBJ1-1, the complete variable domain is GAGVSQTPSNKVTEKGKYVELRCDPISGHTALYWYRQSLGQGPEFLIYFQGTGAADDSGLPNDRFFAVRPEGSVSTLKIQRTERGDSAVYLCASSLTRGREAFFGQGTRLTVV.